This TCR beta chain was sequenced for a study of CXCR3-negative and CXCR3-positive naive CD8 T cells. Background on the study: Sequencing brought in approximately 150 million TRB reads altogether, and each library got about 1.5 +/- 0.3 million. The study's findings and limits: Much lower diversity was found in memory CD8+ cells, while both naive subsets had comparably high diversity.

Comment on this clonotype: Its antigen remains unknown.

Germline lookup yields CDR1 DFQATT and CDR2 SNEGSKA (reference sequence). The CDR3 extends over 13 amino acids. UMI-labeled 5' RACE TRB cDNA libraries were prepared from the cells. TCRdb reprocessed the 5' RACE reads and keeps a single row for each CDR3 protein, giving no DNA. This sample carries approximately 53,000 distinct CDR3 sequences, with 23% going to the ten biggest clones. Every individual CD8+ T cell subset underwent sorting in triplicate at 250,000 to 300,000 cells apiece. The chain recombines TRBV20-1 with TRBJ1-1; no DNA is available, so the TRBD1 call from TCRdb remains unchecked. This clonotype originated in a human donor in good health. Some clones in this sample may be carry-over from other donors' samples. The sample was memory CD8+ T cells from blood. CDR3 sequence reads: CSALTRQGPEAFF.